The 29 T cell receptor beta chains given below trace back to one sample, sequenced in a study of shared clonotypes between healthy human individuals. Profiled with immunoSEQ multiplex PCR; TCRdb holds only in-frame clones, not every one. Among roughly 2,000,000 clones listed, about 94% were seen once. Naive CD8 cells comprised CD45RO-negative, CCR7-positively selected cells, excluding terminally differentiated effector memory CD45RA+ cells. Sequencing input: naive CD8+ T cells from PBMCs. These receptors were obtained from a man aged 18 to 29 in good health. Some clones in this sample may be carry-over from other donors' samples.

The genes are TRBV5-6 and TRBJ1-2; 7 bases line up with TRBD1. Per germline, CDR1 SGHDT and CDR2 YYEEEE. The CDR3 extends over 16 amino acids. V was pared by 4 bases and J by 4 bases, with 13 bases of the junction left unmatched. The CDR3 protein is CASSPLGEGAGYGYTF. The CDR3 region has the DNA TGTGCCAGCAGCCCCCTGGGGGAGGGGGCGGGCTATGGCTACACCTTC.

The rearrangement links TRBV7-9 to TRBJ2-7; D is undetermined. In germline, CDR1 is SEHNR, CDR2 FQNEAQ (reference sequence). V lost 2 bases to trimming and J lost 11 bases, with 13 bases between them. The CDR3 loop spans 12 amino acids. The DNA for the CDR3 is TGTGCCAGCAGCTTACGTCTCGGACCTGAGTACTTC. Amino acids: CASSLRLGPEYF. Supplemented by reference TRBV7-9 and TRBJ2-7, the full variable domain reads DTGVSQNPRHKITKRGQNVTFRCDPISEHNRLYWYRQTLGQGPEFLTYFQNEAQLEKSRLLSDRFSAERPKGSFSTLEIQRTEQGDSAMYLCASSLRLGPEYFGPGTRLTVT.

The chain couples TRBV30 to TRBJ2-1; the match to TRBD2 covers 10 bases. J gave up 0 bases and V 0 bases, and 8 bases lay outside the gene matches. CDR1 and CDR2 (germline): GTSNPN, SVGIG (reference sequence). The CDR3 sequence is 18 residues long. CDR3 bases: TGTGCCTGGAGTGTATATAGCGGGAGGACCTACTCCTACAATGAGCAGTTCTTC. Protein sequence: CAWSVYSGRTYSYNEQFF.

The chain has TRBV7-8 and TRBJ1-1; perhaps TRBD1 as D (6 bases). The CDR3 sequence is 15 residues long. CDR1 and CDR2 from the germline V gene are SGHVS and FQNEAQ. V was pared by 3 bases and J by 0 bases, with 11 bases between. The CDR3 DNA sequence: TGTGCCAGCAGCTTCAACAGGGCCCTGAACACTGAAGCTTTCTTT. As protein: CASSFNRALNTEAFF. Variable domain in full (rest from reference TRBV7-8 and TRBJ1-1): GAGVSQSPRYKVAKRGQDVALRCDPISGHVSLFWYQQALGQGPEFLTYFQNEAQLDKSGLPSDRFFAERPEGSVSTLKIQRTQQEDSAVYLCASSFNRALNTEAFFGQGTRLTVV.

Here the CDR3 reads CASSSGQGNEKLFF. In DNA, the CDR3 is TGTGCCAGCAGCTCGGGACAGGGGAATGAAAAACTGTTTTTT. V gene TRBV7-9 combines with J gene TRBJ1-4, with TRBD1 matching over 10 bases. V gave up 4 bases and J gave up 5 bases; unmatched junction bases: 1. This CDR3 contains 14 residues. CDR1 and CDR2 from the germline V gene are SEHNR and FQNEAQ (reference sequence).

The chain couples TRBV27 to TRBJ2-5; D remains ambiguous. The CDR3 runs 13 residues. The V and J ends lost 5 bases and 3 bases respectively, with 10 bases between them. In germline, CDR1 is MNHEY, CDR2 SMNVEV (reference sequence). CDR3 loop: CASSTILEETQYF. DNA for the CDR3: TGTGCCAGCAGTACCATCCTGGAAGAGACCCAGTACTTC.

The chain has TRBV12-5 and TRBJ2-2; no definite D call. Trimming shortened V by 3 bases and J by 6 bases, and 8 bases separated the two germline ends. The CDR3 has 13 amino acids. The germline gives CDR1 LGHNT, CDR2 FRNRAP. Here the CDR3 reads CASGFPQAGELFF. DNA for the CDR3: TGTGCTAGTGGTTTTCCGCAGGCCGGGGAGCTGTTTTTT. Combining the CDR3 with reference TRBV12-5 and TRBJ2-2 gives the whole variable domain DARVTQTPRHKVTEMGQEVTMRCQPILGHNTVFWYRQTMMQGLELLAYFRNRAPLDDSGMPKDRFSAEMPDATLATLKIQPSEPRDSAVYFCASGFPQAGELFFGEGSRLTVL.

This clone is a singleton in its sample. This chain connects TRBV6-1 to TRBJ2-1; D is unclear. This CDR3 region has 15 residues. From germline, CDR1 is MNHNS and CDR2 SASEGT. V shed 0 bases and J shed 8 bases, with 14 bases lying between them. CDR3 region: CASSEARTPGYEQFF. The CDR3 DNA is TGTGCCAGCAGTGAAGCTAGGACGCCCGGCTATGAGCAGTTCTTC.

The V call is TRBV7-9, the J call TRBJ2-7, with 7 bases that match TRBD1. The V segment lost 8 bases and the J segment 2 bases; nucleotides outside the gene matches: 18. Germline V gives CDR1 SEHNR, CDR2 FQNEAQ (reference sequence). CDR3 length equals 17 residues. CDR3 DNA sequence: TGTGCCAGCTACCCCTGGGACAGTTCCCTTCTGGCCTACGAGCAGTACTTC. Translated: CASYPWDSSLLAYEQYF.

The CDR3 is CASTRWGLGTGELFF. The CDR3, as DNA: TGTGCCAGCACCCGATGGGGTCTTGGGACCGGGGAGCTGTTTTTT. The chain is built from TRBV27 and TRBJ2-2, with no clear D. Germline CDR1 MNHEY, CDR2 SMNVEV (reference sequence). Trimming shortened V by 7 bases and J by 5 bases, and 17 bases separated the two germline ends. This CDR3 is 15 amino acids long.

As for this clone: This CDR3 is also generated by other DNA sequences in the sample. This chain links TRBV28 with TRBJ1-1; TRBD1 aligns across 7 bases. CDR3 length: 14 amino acids. CDR1 and CDR2 from the germline V gene are MDHEN and SYDVKM. Trimming removed 3 bases from V and 0 bases from J; junction bases left unmatched: 1. The CDR3 reads CASSFRGMNTEAFF. In DNA form, the CDR3 reads TGTGCCAGCAGTTTCAGGGGGATGAACACTGAAGCTTTCTTT.

In DNA, the CDR3 is TGTGCCAGCAGTTTAGCAGGGGGCGTGAACGAGCAGTACTTC. This translates into CASSLAGGVNEQYF. The chain employs TRBV27 and TRBJ2-7; 8 bases line up with TRBD1. Trimming took 2 bases from V and 5 from J; bases not matched to a gene: 5. The CDR3 loop spans 14 amino acids. Germline-derived CDR1 and CDR2 are MNHEY and SMNVEV (reference sequence).

The V and J genes are TRBV30 and TRBJ1-2; D is undetermined. Germline assignment: CDR1 GTSNPN and CDR2 SVGIG (reference sequence). The length of the CDR3 is 13 residues. With 1 base removed from V and 7 bases from J, the gap between germline ends came to 13 bases. The CDR3 reads CAWSAGRVVGYTF. The CDR3 DNA follows: TGTGCCTGGAGTGCTGGGAGGGTTGTTGGCTACACCTTC.

The chain couples TRBV5-6 to TRBJ1-6, with TRBD1 matching 11 bases. The CDR3 consists of 19 residues. The junction had 9 bases not matched to a gene; V was cut back by 3 bases and J by 1 base. The germline CDR1 and CDR2 sequences are SGHDT and YYEEEE. CDR3 sequence reads: CASSYGTGGGYSYNSPLHF. The CDR3 nucleotides are TGTGCCAGCAGCTACGGGACAGGGGGAGGATATTCCTATAATTCACCCCTCCACTTT. The complete variable domain, with remaining parts taken from reference TRBV5-6 and TRBJ1-6, reads DAGVTQSPTHLIKTRGQQVTLRCSPKSGHDTVSWYQQALGQGPQFIFQYYEEEERQRGNFPDRFSGHQFPNYSSELNVNALLLGDSALYLCASSYGTGGGYSYNSPLHFGNGTRLTVT.

In this sample, this clone turned up a few times. This specimen includes other DNA sequences encoding the same CDR3. The chain couples TRBV27 to TRBJ2-2; D is unclear. Germline V gene sequence: CDR1 MNHEY, CDR2 SMNVEV (reference sequence). The CDR3 sequence is 13 residues long. Trimming removed 5 bases at V and 2 bases at J, with 6 bases between. The CDR3 is CASSPRNTGELFF. As DNA, the CDR3 is TGTGCCAGCAGTCCCCGTAACACCGGGGAGCTGTTTTTT.

The CDR3 here is CASSVATGFGRDTGELFF. The DNA of the CDR3 is TGTGCCAGCAGCGTAGCTACGGGGTTCGGAAGGGATACCGGGGAGCTGTTTTTT. J is TRBJ2-2 and V is TRBV9; possible D gene TRBD2, 5 bases. Germline loops: CDR1 SGDLS, CDR2 YYNGEE. The V and J ends lost 0 bases and 5 bases respectively, with 20 bases between them. The CDR3 totals 18 residues.

The chain employs TRBV9 and TRBJ1-1; 11 nucleotides agree with TRBD1. The CDR3 spans 18 residues. The ends lost 3 bases at V and 0 bases at J; junction bases unmatched: 10. Germline values: CDR1 SGDLS, CDR2 YYNGEE. The CDR3 region has the DNA TGTGCCAGCAGCGCGCGGACAGGGGGCGCGGGCATGAACACTGAAGCTTTCTTT. Translating gives CASSARTGGAGMNTEAFF.

The chain couples TRBV27 to TRBJ1-5, with D perhaps matching TRBD1 (6 bases). CDR3 length equals 16 residues. Germline CDR1 reads MNHEY; CDR2 reads SMNVEV (reference sequence). V lost 0 bases and J 3 bases, leaving 12 bases between the germline ends. The CDR3 nucleotides read TGTGCCAGCAGTTTATCGGCAGGGGAGGTCAATCAGCCCCAGCATTTT. Translating gives CASSLSAGEVNQPQHF.

The chain combines TRBV5-4 with TRBJ2-5, with 9 nucleotides matching TRBD2. This CDR3 spans 16 amino acids. The trim removed 1 base at V and 3 bases at J, leaving 7 bases unmatched. Germline assignment: CDR1 SGHNT and CDR2 YYREEE (reference sequence). As DNA, the CDR3 is TGTGCCAGCAGCTTGAGCATTCTAGCGGGAAAAGAGACCCAGTACTTC. Its protein product is CASSLSILAGKETQYF. Drawing the rest from reference TRBV5-4 and TRBJ2-5, the complete variable domain is ETGVTQSPTHLIKTRGQQVTLRCSSQSGHNTVSWYQQALGQGPQFIFQYYREEENGRGNFPPRFSGLQFPNYSSELNVNALELDDSALYLCASSLSILAGKETQYFGPGTRLLVL.

The chain has TRBV5-1 and TRBJ2-7; the D is unclear. This CDR3 has 14 residues. Trimming took 2 bases from V and 3 from J, leaving 12 bases between them. Germline-derived CDR1 and CDR2 are SGHRS and YFSETQ. In DNA, the CDR3 is TGCGCCAGCAGCTTCGCTGGGGATAGCTACGAGCAGTACTTC. Protein product: CASSFAGDSYEQYF.

The chain links TRBV19 to TRBJ1-4, with D perhaps matching TRBD1 (5 bases). CDR3 length: 12 amino acids. The V gene's germline CDR1 is LNHDA and CDR2 SQIVND (reference sequence). V was trimmed by 7 bases and J by 11 bases, leaving 14 bases between them. CDR3 coding DNA: TGTGCCAGTAACGGGGACCCCTGGAAACTGTTTTTT. This sequence encodes CASNGDPWKLFF.

This clone is a singleton in its sample. The CDR3 spells CASSMYLQETQYF. Written as DNA, the CDR3 is TGTGCCAGTAGTATGTACCTCCAAGAGACCCAGTACTTC. The chain combines TRBV19 with TRBJ2-5, with no clear D. V was trimmed by 3 bases and J by 1 base, leaving 6 bases between them. Germline V gene data show CDR1 as LNHDA and CDR2 as SQIVND (reference sequence). This CDR3 is 13 amino acids long. The complete variable domain, with remaining parts taken from reference TRBV19 and TRBJ2-5, reads DGGITQSPKYLFRKEGQNVTLSCEQNLNHDAMYWYRQDPGQGLRLIYYSQIVNDFQKGDIAEGYSVSREKKESFPLTVTSAQKNPTAFYLCASSMYLQETQYFGPGTRLLVL.

In this sample, this clone turned up once. The J gene is TRBJ2-7, the V gene TRBV27; D gene uncertain. CDR1 MNHEY and CDR2 SMNVEV come from the germline V gene (reference sequence). This CDR3 has 11 amino acids. The germline V and J ends were trimmed by 10 bases and 2 bases, with 9 bases remaining between them. CDR3: CANHGPYEQYF. The DNA of the CDR3 is TGTGCCAACCACGGACCCTACGAGCAGTACTTC.

The chain couples TRBV28 to TRBJ2-1, with TRBD2 matching 9 bases. Germline lookup yields CDR1 MDHEN and CDR2 SYDVKM. The CDR3 is 16 amino acids. V was clipped by 4 bases and J by 2 bases; unmatched bases: 6. CDR3 nucleotides: TGTGCCAGCAGTTGGTTGCGGGAGGGGACCTACAATGAGCAGTTCTTC. It encodes CASSWLREGTYNEQFF.

This clone was seen more than once but under ten times. This sequence joins TRBV27 and TRBJ2-1; D is unresolved. The CDR3 is made up of 12 amino acids. Trimming left V 5 bases short and J 12 bases short, with 14 bases between. From germline, CDR1 is MNHEY and CDR2 SMNVEV (reference sequence). The CDR3 DNA reads TGTGCCAGCAGTCTCAATGGTTTTAGGCAGTTCTTC. Its protein is CASSLNGFRQFF.

The chain is built from TRBV27 and TRBJ1-1; D unresolved. The CDR3 has 14 residues. CDR1 is MNHEY and CDR2 is SMNVEV in the germline V gene (reference sequence). The V end was cut by 5 bases, the J end by 11 bases, with 21 bases between. The CDR3 region has the DNA TGTGCCAGCAGTCTGTCGATGAGACCGGTGGAGGCTTTCTTT. This translates into CASSLSMRPVEAFF.

The chain couples TRBV5-1 to TRBJ2-1, with 7 nucleotides matching TRBD2. There are 14 residues in the CDR3. Looked up from germline, CDR1 is SGHRS and CDR2 is YFSETQ. The V segment lost 6 bases and the J segment 10 bases; nucleotides outside the gene matches: 13. CDR3 region: CASTLGGVLREQFF. The CDR3 coding sequence is TGCGCCAGCACCCTGGGAGGGGTATTACGGGAGCAGTTCTTC.

CDR3 residues: CASSLGTSAPRGQFF. The CDR3 DNA follows: TGTGCCAGCAGCTTAGGGACTAGCGCACCTAGGGGGCAGTTCTTC. The chain is built from TRBV7-9 and TRBJ2-1; 9 bases map to TRBD2. Trimming cost V 1 base and J 12 bases; bases outside gene matches: 10. Germline V gene data show CDR1 as SEHNR and CDR2 as FQNEAQ (reference sequence). The CDR3 is made up of 15 amino acids.

Written as DNA, the CDR3 is TGTGCCAGCAGCGCTAGGAGGGACGGGAACACAGATACGCAGTATTTT. This gives the protein CASSARRDGNTDTQYF. The gene calls are TRBV11-2 and TRBJ2-3; a possible D gene is TRBD2 (6 bases). The germline gives CDR1 SGHAT, CDR2 FQNNGV. There are 16 residues in the CDR3. V lost 5 bases to trimming and J lost 2 bases, with 17 bases between them. Complete variable domain (other parts from reference TRBV11-2 and TRBJ2-3): EAGVAQSPRYKIIEKRQSVAFWCNPISGHATLYWYQQILGQGPKLLIQFQNNGVVDDSQLPKDRFSAERLKGVDSTLKIQPAKLEDSAVYLCASSARRDGNTDTQYFGPGTRLTVL.